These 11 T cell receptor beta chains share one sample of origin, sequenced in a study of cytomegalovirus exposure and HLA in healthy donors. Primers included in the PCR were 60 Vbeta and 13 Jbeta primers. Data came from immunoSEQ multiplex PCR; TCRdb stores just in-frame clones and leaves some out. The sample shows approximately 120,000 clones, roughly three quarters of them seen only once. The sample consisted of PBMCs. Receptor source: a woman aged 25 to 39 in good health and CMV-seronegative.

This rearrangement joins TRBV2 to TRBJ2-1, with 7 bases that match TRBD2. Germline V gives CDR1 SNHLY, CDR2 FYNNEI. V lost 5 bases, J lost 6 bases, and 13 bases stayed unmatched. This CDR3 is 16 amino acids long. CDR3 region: CASSPFRGVAGNEQFF. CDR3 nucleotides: TGTGCCAGCAGTCCCTTCCGTGGGGTAGCGGGCAATGAGCAGTTCTTC.

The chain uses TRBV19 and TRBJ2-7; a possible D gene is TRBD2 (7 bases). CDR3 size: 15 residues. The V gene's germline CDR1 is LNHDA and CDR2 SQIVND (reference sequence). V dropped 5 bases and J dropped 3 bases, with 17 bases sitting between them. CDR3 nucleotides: TGTGCCAGTAGTCTACGGGGGGCGGATGGCTACGAGCAGTACTTC. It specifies CASSLRGADGYEQYF.

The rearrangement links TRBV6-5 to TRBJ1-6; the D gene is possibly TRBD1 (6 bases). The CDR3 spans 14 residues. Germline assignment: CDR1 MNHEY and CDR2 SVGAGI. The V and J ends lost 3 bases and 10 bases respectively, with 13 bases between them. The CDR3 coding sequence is TGTGCCAGCAGTTATCAGGGGCAAGGCTCACCCCTCCACTTT. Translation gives CASSYQGQGSPLHF.

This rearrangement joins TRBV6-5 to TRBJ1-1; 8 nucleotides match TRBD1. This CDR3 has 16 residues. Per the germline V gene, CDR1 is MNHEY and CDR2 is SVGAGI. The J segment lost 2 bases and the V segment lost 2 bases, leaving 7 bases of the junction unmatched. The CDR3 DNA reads TGTGCCAGCAGTTACGAAGGGGGACAGGTTAACACTGAAGCTTTCTTT. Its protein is CASSYEGGQVNTEAFF.

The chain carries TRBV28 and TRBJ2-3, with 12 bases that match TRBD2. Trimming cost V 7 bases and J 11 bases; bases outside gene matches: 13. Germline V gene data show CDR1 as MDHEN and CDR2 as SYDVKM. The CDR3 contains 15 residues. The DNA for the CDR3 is TGTGCCAGCACCCTACAGGCTAGCGGGGGGGCGGGGCAGTATTTT. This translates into CASTLQASGGAGQYF. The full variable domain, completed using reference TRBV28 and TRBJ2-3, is DVKVTQSSRYLVKRTGEKVFLECVQDMDHENMFWYRQDPGLGLRLIYFSYDVKMKEKGDIPEGYSVSREKKERFSLILESASTNQTSMYLCASTLQASGGAGQYFGPGTRLTVL.

CDR3 nucleotide sequence: TGTGCCAGCAGCTCCCCTGGGGCAGCTAATAATTCACCCCTCCACTTT. Translated: CASSSPGAANNSPLHF. J is TRBJ1-6 and V is TRBV7-9, with a possible D match to TRBD1 (5 bases). The germline gives CDR1 SEHNR, CDR2 FQNEAQ (reference sequence). The CDR3 runs 16 residues. Trimming shortened V by 4 bases and J by 5 bases, and 15 bases separated the two germline ends.

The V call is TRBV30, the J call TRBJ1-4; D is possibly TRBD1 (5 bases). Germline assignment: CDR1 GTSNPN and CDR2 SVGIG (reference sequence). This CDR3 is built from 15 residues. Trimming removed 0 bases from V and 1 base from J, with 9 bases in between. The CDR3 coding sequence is TGTGCCTGGAGTGTCTGGGGCAGAACTAATGAAAAACTGTTTTTT. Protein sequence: CAWSVWGRTNEKLFF.

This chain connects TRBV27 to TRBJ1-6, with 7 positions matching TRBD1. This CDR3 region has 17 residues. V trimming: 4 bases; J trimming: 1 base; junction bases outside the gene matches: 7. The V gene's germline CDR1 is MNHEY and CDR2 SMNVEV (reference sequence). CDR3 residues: CASSSGGARSYNSPLHF. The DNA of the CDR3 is TGTGCCAGCAGTTCAGGGGGTGCCAGGTCCTATAATTCACCCCTCCACTTT.

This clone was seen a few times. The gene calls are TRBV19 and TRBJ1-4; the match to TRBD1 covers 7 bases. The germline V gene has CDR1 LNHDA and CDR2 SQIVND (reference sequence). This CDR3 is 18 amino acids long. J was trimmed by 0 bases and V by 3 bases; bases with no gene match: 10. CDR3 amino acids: CASSILGTAPSTNEKLFF. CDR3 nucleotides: TGTGCCAGTAGTATTTTAGGGACAGCTCCTTCAACTAATGAAAAACTGTTTTTT.

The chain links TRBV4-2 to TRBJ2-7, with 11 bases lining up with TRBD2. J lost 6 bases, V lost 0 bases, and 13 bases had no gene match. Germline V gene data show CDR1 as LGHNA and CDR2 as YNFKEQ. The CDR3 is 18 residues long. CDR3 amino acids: CASSQDQGGSGRAFEQYF. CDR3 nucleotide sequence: TGTGCCAGCAGCCAAGATCAAGGGGGTAGCGGGAGGGCCTTCGAGCAGTACTTC.

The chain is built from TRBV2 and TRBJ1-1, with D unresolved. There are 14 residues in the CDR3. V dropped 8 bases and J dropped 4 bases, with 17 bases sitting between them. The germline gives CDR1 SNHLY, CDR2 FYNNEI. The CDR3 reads CASWYDRGSTEAFF. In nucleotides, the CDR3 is TGTGCCAGCTGGTACGATCGTGGGAGCACTGAAGCTTTCTTT.